These 27 T cell receptor beta chains were all obtained from the same sample, sequenced in a study of blood T cell repertoires in COVID-19. Sequenced by immunoSEQ multiplex PCR; TCRdb stores in-frame clones only, minus some. Among roughly 220,000 clones listed, 88% were seen once. Source material: PBMCs or T cells enriched from blood (not recorded which). These receptors were taken from a woman between 45 and 65 years old with acute COVID-19.

The chain links TRBV19 to TRBJ1-1; TRBD1 is a possible D gene (5 bases). Trimming took off 4 bases at V and 2 bases at J, with 11 bases between the two ends. This CDR3 has 14 amino acids. Per the germline V gene, CDR1 is LNHDA and CDR2 is SQIVND (reference sequence). For the CDR3, the DNA is TGTGCCAGTAGTACAGGGATTGAAAACACTGAAGCTTTCTTT. Translated, it gives CASSTGIENTEAFF. Using reference TRBV19 and TRBJ1-1 for the parts outside the CDR3, the full variable domain is DGGITQSPKYLFRKEGQNVTLSCEQNLNHDAMYWYRQDPGQGLRLIYYSQIVNDFQKGDIAEGYSVSREKKESFPLTVTSAQKNPTAFYLCASSTGIENTEAFFGQGTRLTVV.

V gene TRBV27 combines with J gene TRBJ2-2; D might be TRBD2 (5 bases). Germline V gene sequence: CDR1 MNHEY, CDR2 SMNVEV (reference sequence). The CDR3 loop spans 15 amino acids. V was trimmed by 3 bases and J by 2 bases, leaving 10 bases between them. The chain's CDR3 is CASSLGLANTGELFF. CDR3 DNA: TGTGCCAGCAGTTTGGGCCTAGCAAACACCGGGGAGCTGTTTTTT.

The V call is TRBV7-2, the J call TRBJ2-6; weak D call: TRBD2 (5 bases). Germline-derived CDR1 and CDR2 are SGHTA and FQGNSA. V shed 6 bases and J shed 1 base, with 13 bases lying between them. CDR3 length: 16 amino acids. The CDR3 region has the DNA TGTGCCAGCAGAAACGGACTGGGGTCTGGGGCCAACGTCCTGACTTTC. Translating gives CASRNGLGSGANVLTF.

The rearrangement joins TRBV7-2 to TRBJ1-2; D might be TRBD1 (6 bases). CDR1 SGHTA and CDR2 FQGNSA come from the germline V gene. The germline V and J ends were trimmed by 0 bases and 2 bases, with 7 bases remaining between them. CDR3 size: 14 residues. CDR3 coding DNA: TGTGCCAGCAGCTTAGCGGACAGAAACTATGGCTACACCTTC. This sequence encodes CASSLADRNYGYTF.

The chain has TRBV5-1 and TRBJ2-7, with D tentatively TRBD1 (6 bases). This CDR3 region has 15 residues. Germline assignment: CDR1 SGHRS and CDR2 YFSETQ. V lost 3 bases, J lost 2 bases, and 15 bases lay in between. CDR3 nucleotides: TGCGCCAGCAGCTCCTCCCCCGGGACAACCTACGAGCAGTACTTC. It is translated as CASSSSPGTTYEQYF.

This clone appeared once. V and J are TRBV4-2 and TRBJ2-1, with 7 bases that match TRBD2. This CDR3 contains 15 residues. Germline CDR1 LGHNA, CDR2 YNFKEQ. With V trimmed by 4 bases and J by 2 bases, 5 bases remained unmatched. The CDR3 loop is CASSPELAPYNEQFF. CDR3 nucleotides: TGTGCCAGCAGCCCTGAACTAGCGCCCTACAATGAGCAGTTCTTC.

The V call is TRBV3-1 (or the pseudogene TRBV3-2), the J call TRBJ1-2; 11 nucleotides line up with TRBD1. Unmatched junction bases numbered 3, after V lost 11 bases and J lost 4 bases. This CDR3 has 12 amino acids. CDR1 is LGHDT, CDR2 YNNKEL, per germline (reference sequence). The CDR3 protein is CAAGTGGYGYTF. For the CDR3, the DNA is TGTGCCGCAGGGACAGGGGGCTATGGCTACACCTTC.

The V gene is TRBV4-1, the J gene TRBJ1-4; maybe TRBD1 (5 bases). The CDR3 consists of 14 residues. Germline V CDR1 and CDR2: MGHRA, YSYEKL. Trimming took 5 bases from V and 5 from J, leaving 12 bases between them. The CDR3 DNA reads TGCGCCAGCAGCAGGGGCCAACCAAATGAAAAACTGTTTTTT. The encoded protein is CASSRGQPNEKLFF.

The chain joins TRBV7-9 to TRBJ2-7; D gene unclear. The length of the CDR3 is 15 residues. The germline CDR1 and CDR2 sequences are SEHNR and FQNEAQ (reference sequence). V gave up 1 base and J gave up 6 bases, with 16 bases separating them. The CDR3: CASSLDYTPESEQYF. CDR3 bases: TGTGCCAGCAGCTTAGATTACACCCCGGAGAGCGAGCAGTACTTC.

The chain joins TRBV5-1 to TRBJ1-1, with 7 nucleotides matching TRBD1. Germline V gene sequence: CDR1 SGHRS, CDR2 YFSETQ. The V gene end was trimmed by 3 bases and the J gene end by 1 base; junction bases not matched to a gene: 9. The CDR3 runs to 16 residues. Here the CDR3 DNA reads TGCGCCAGCAGCTCGACAGGGTACGATGGGAACACTGAAGCTTTCTTT. Protein product: CASSSTGYDGNTEAFF.

J is TRBJ1-3 and V is TRBV11-2; D might be TRBD1 (5 bases). V was cut by 3 bases and J by 0 bases, with 9 bases left in between. This CDR3 contains 15 residues. Germline V CDR1 and CDR2: SGHAT, FQNNGV. CDR3 loop: CASSFYRSSGNTIYF. CDR3 DNA sequence: TGTGCCAGCAGCTTTTACAGGTCCTCTGGAAACACCATATATTTT.

The V call is TRBV29-1, the J call TRBJ1-1, with 8 bases fitting TRBD1. The CDR3 covers 15 residues. CDR1 SQVTM and CDR2 ANQGSEA come from the germline V gene. J lost 0 bases, V lost 6 bases, and 9 bases had no gene match. The CDR3: CSVSYRGEMNTEAFF. The CDR3 DNA sequence: TGCAGCGTCTCGTACAGGGGGGAAATGAACACTGAAGCTTTCTTT.

The rearrangement joins TRBV4-1 to TRBJ1-2; the D gene is possibly TRBD1 (5 bases). Between the trimmed V and J ends, which lost 4 bases and 3 bases, there was a span of 15 bases. Germline assignment: CDR1 MGHRA and CDR2 YSYEKL. The CDR3 has 15 amino acids. The CDR3 protein is CASSRAAGRDYGYTF. The CDR3 DNA follows: TGCGCCAGCAGCCGAGCTGCAGGGAGGGACTATGGCTACACCTTC.

This rearrangement joins TRBV18 to TRBJ1-4; 10 positions match TRBD1. CDR1 is KGHSH, CDR2 LQKENI, per germline. The CDR3 runs 17 residues. Losses at the gene ends were 3 bases for V and 0 bases for J; bases not matched to a gene: 4. CDR3 sequence (DNA): TGTGCCAGCTCACCCCGACAGGGGGCTGCAACTAATGAAAAACTGTTTTTT. Translated, it gives CASSPRQGAATNEKLFF.

V usage is TRBV11-1 and J usage is TRBJ1-1; no clear D gene. Germline V gives CDR1 SGHAT, CDR2 FQDESV (reference sequence). V lost 3 bases and J 3 bases, leaving 8 bases between the germline ends. This CDR3 has 13 residues. This chain's CDR3 is CASSFGRDTEAFF. The CDR3 DNA reads TGTGCCAGCAGCTTCGGGAGGGACACTGAAGCTTTCTTT.

The CDR3 spells CASSLGASGREGNIQYF. As DNA, the CDR3 is TGTGCCAGCAGCTTAGGCGCGAGCGGGAGGGAGGGTAACATTCAGTACTTC. The genes are TRBV11-2 and TRBJ2-4, with TRBD2 identical over 10 bases. Germline CDR1 and CDR2: SGHAT and FQNNGV. The junction had 10 bases not matched to a gene; V was cut back by 1 base and J by 7 bases. The CDR3 sequence is 17 residues long.

This chain joins TRBV5-1 and TRBJ2-7; 16 positions match TRBD2. Germline V lookup: CDR1 SGHRS, CDR2 YFSETQ. The CDR3 is 16 residues long. Losses at the gene ends were 6 bases for V and 4 bases for J; bases not matched to a gene: 7. CDR3 sequence: CASTPGLAGGRYEQYF. The CDR3 bases are TGCGCCAGCACCCCGGGACTAGCGGGAGGGAGGTACGAGCAGTACTTC. Full variable domain (missing parts from reference TRBV5-1 and TRBJ2-7): KAGVTQTPRYLIKTRGQQVTLSCSPISGHRSVSWYQQTPGQGLQFLFEYFSETQRNKGNFPGRFSGRQFSNSRSEMNVSTLELGDSALYLCASTPGLAGGRYEQYFGPGTRLTVT.

This clone was seen only once. The chain carries TRBV24-1 and TRBJ2-1; 7 positions match TRBD2. Losses at the gene ends were 3 bases for V and 9 bases for J; bases not matched to a gene: 4. Germline V gene data show CDR1 as KGHDR and CDR2 as SFDVKD. CDR3 size: 13 residues. CDR3 region: CATSDPAGPEQFF. CDR3 DNA sequence: TGTGCCACCAGTGATCCAGCGGGGCCTGAGCAGTTCTTC.

The table lists this clone with a few counts. The chain carries TRBV27 and TRBJ2-7; D possibly corresponds to TRBD2 (5 bases). Germline assignment: CDR1 MNHEY and CDR2 SMNVEV (reference sequence). Trimming took 6 bases from V and 2 from J, leaving 14 bases between them. The CDR3 length is 14 residues. CDR3 protein: CASSLGLRPYEQYF. The CDR3 DNA follows: TGTGCCAGCAGCCTCGGACTCAGGCCCTACGAGCAGTACTTC.

J is TRBJ2-1 and V is TRBV11-2; 14 nucleotides line up with TRBD2. The CDR3 spans 17 residues. After removal of 0 bases from V and 8 bases from J, the junction contained 6 bases not matched to a gene. CDR1 is SGHAT, CDR2 FQNNGV, per germline. The chain's CDR3 is CASSLDRQGLAGDEQFF. The CDR3 nucleotides are TGTGCCAGCAGCTTAGATAGACAGGGACTAGCGGGAGATGAGCAGTTCTTC.

J is TRBJ2-5 and V is TRBV7-6, with TRBD2 identical over 10 bases. V dropped 1 base and J dropped 2; count of bases not matched to a gene: 7. This CDR3 contains 17 residues. The germline gives CDR1 SGHVS, CDR2 FNYEAQ. For the CDR3, the DNA is TGTGCCAGCAGCTTAGGGACTAGCGGAGCCCTACAAGAGACCCAGTACTTC. This encodes CASSLGTSGALQETQYF. The entire variable domain, with the rest obtained from reference TRBV7-6 and TRBJ2-5, is as follows: GAGVSQSPRYKVTKRGQDVALRCDPISGHVSLYWYRQALGQGPEFLTYFNYEAQQDKSGLPNDRFSAERPEGSISTLTIQRTEQRDSAMYRCASSLGTSGALQETQYFGPGTRLLVL.

Only a few counts were recorded for this clone. This chain connects TRBV10-3 to TRBJ1-6; 8 bases map to TRBD1. V lost 4 bases, J lost 4 bases, and 6 bases stayed unmatched. The CDR3 totals 16 residues. Germline lookup yields CDR1 ENHRY and CDR2 SYGVKD. As DNA, the CDR3 is TGTGCCATCAGTGCTCAGGGGGCCGCTTATAATTCACCCCTCCACTTT. It specifies CAISAQGAAYNSPLHF.

The CDR3 sequence is CASSLDRDNEQFF. In DNA form, the CDR3 reads TGTGCCAGCAGCCTCGACAGGGACAATGAGCAGTTCTTC. The chain uses TRBV5-8 and TRBJ2-1, with 7 bases identical to TRBD1. Looked up from germline, CDR1 is SGHTS and CDR2 is YDEGEE. The CDR3 length is 13 residues. After removal of 4 bases from V and 5 bases from J, the junction contained 3 bases not matched to a gene.

This clone was seen only once. The gene calls are TRBV6-5 and TRBJ2-1, with 9 bases lining up with TRBD2. Germline loops: CDR1 MNHEY, CDR2 SVGAGI. The CDR3 is 15 amino acids. The V and J ends lost 4 bases and 3 bases, in that order; junction bases with no gene match: 4. DNA for the CDR3: TGTGCCAGCAGTTTACTAGCGGGTTACTACAATGAGCAGTTCTTC. Protein sequence: CASSLLAGYYNEQFF.

The V call is TRBV6-5, the J call TRBJ1-6; D is unclear. Germline V lookup: CDR1 MNHEY, CDR2 SVGAGI. This CDR3 contains 15 residues. The V end was cut by 0 bases, the J end by 9 bases, with 12 bases between. CDR3 coding DNA: TGTGCCAGCAGTTACTCGAACCAACGCGGTTCACCCCTCCACTTT. The encoded protein is CASSYSNQRGSPLHF.

With regard to this clone: The junction does not match germline at one end; this may be a read error. This chain connects TRBV7-7 to TRBJ2-2; no definite D call. Germline V gene data show CDR1 as SSHAT and CDR2 as FNYEAQ (reference sequence). This CDR3 comprises 13 residues. CDR3 region: CASSLDYTGELFF. CDR3 in DNA: TGTGCTAGCAGCTTAGACTACACCGGGGAGCTGTTTTTT. The full variable domain, its missing parts supplied by reference TRBV7-7 and TRBJ2-2, is GAGVSQSPRYKVTKRGQDVTLRCDPISSHATLYWYQQALGQGPEFLTYFNYEAQPDKSGLPSDRFSAERPEGSISTLTIQRTEQRDSAMYRCASSLDYTGELFFGEGSRLTVL.

The chain combines TRBV7-9 with TRBJ1-1; D is perhaps TRBD1 (6 bases). Germline lookup yields CDR1 SEHNR and CDR2 FQNEAQ (reference sequence). The CDR3 consists of 14 residues. V was shortened by 5 bases and J by 2 bases, with 12 bases between the two germline ends. This CDR3 is CASSLRGANTEAFF. CDR3 sequence (DNA): TGTGCCAGCAGCCTCCGGGGGGCTAACACTGAAGCTTTCTTT.